This entry features one T cell receptor beta chain sequence. Its target is not known. This CDR3 has 15 residues. This record belongs to a study of blood T cells in healthy people across ages. About the study: Researchers report that template switching captured about one barcoded beta molecule per two T cells. The study, taken as a whole, reports: In long-lived donors, naive CD4+ cell counts and diversity exceeded those of aged donors. Diversity of TCR beta per million T cells declined in a roughly linear way with age. Diversity of TCR beta correlated strongly with naive T cell percentage.

Sample-barcoded 5' priming and a J-beta primer mix drove a second PCR of about 7 to 11 cycles. A single record per CDR3 protein comes from TCRdb applying MiXCR to the 5' RACE reads. The sample includes 600,000 to 850,000 distinct CDR3 sequences, 40% to 45% seen only once; the top ten take more than 20%. The sequence came from a woman aged 60-75 years in good health. The gene calls are TRBV12-3 or TRBV12-4 and TRBJ2-7, with 10 positions matching TRBD2. The J call is in doubt because the DNA end fits TRBJ2-5 better. The sample was blood. CDR3 coding DNA: TGTGCCAGCAGTTTAAGTAGCGGGAGGATAGAGACCCAGTACTTC. It encodes CASSLSSGRIETQYF.